This T cell receptor (beta chain) is drawn from a study of blood T cell repertoires in COVID-19. Study information: Acute and convalescent COVID-19 specimens originated in the United States, Italy and Spain. PBMCs, B-cell-depleted T cells, or T cells provided the cDNA or gDNA that made up the material.

Participants spanned ages about 18 to 100 years and resided in some 22 US areas. Original data processing: Reference gene primer amplification gave nucleated cell count estimates. Clones were sequenced by immunoSEQ multiplex PCR, and TCRdb holds only the in-frame ones, with some missing. V, J and clone size are taken as reported in that table, and D and trimming were inferred from the DNA itself. The data contain approximately 270,000 clones, about 90% of them singletons. Germline V gene lookup returns CDR1 MNHEY and CDR2 SMNVEV (reference sequence). Trimming removed 6 bases from V and 4 bases from J; junction bases left unmatched: 23. The CDR3 is 19 amino acids.

The chain combines TRBV27 with TRBJ1-2, with 7 bases matching TRBD1. The receptor was isolated from a human donor in a cohort exposed to, infected with or recovered from COVID-19 (not recorded which). The donor label of this sample is uncertain. Sequencing was carried out using PBMCs or T cells enriched from blood (not recorded which). CDR3 sequence: CASRSAYRGAVSGSYGYTF. The CDR3, as DNA: TGTGCCAGCAGGTCTGCATACAGGGGAGCAGTTTCGGGTAGCTATGGCTACACCTTC.